This T cell receptor beta chain was recovered during a study of T-cell memory formation after mild COVID-19. The CDR3 spans 14 residues. V lost 2 bases, J lost 2 bases, and 3 bases stayed unmatched. Germline CDR1 is SGHRS and CDR2 is YFSETQ. TCRdb re-called the 5' RACE reads with MiXCR, one entry per CDR3 protein. The sample holds 250,000 to 300,000 distinct CDR3 sequences, approximately 19% seen once. V and J are TRBV5-1 and TRBJ2-5; 7 positions agree with TRBD2. Input material: PBMCs or a T cell subset sorted from them (not recorded which). The clonotype originates from a man younger than 35 who had mild COVID-19 (a few samples of this study predate the infection). Cell type and time point are not known. CDR3 DNA sequence: TGCGCCAGCAGCTTCGCGGGGGTGCAAGAGACCCAGTACTTC. Amino acid sequence: CASSFAGVQETQYF. The whole variable domain, remainder taken from reference TRBV5-1 and TRBJ2-5, is KAGVTQTPRYLIKTRGQQVTLSCSPISGHRSVSWYQQTPGQGLQFLFEYFSETQRNKGNFPGRFSGRQFSNSRSEMNVSTLELGDSALYLCASSFAGVQETQYFGPGTRLLVL.